This T cell receptor beta chain was obtained from a study of blood T cell repertoires in COVID-19. Study-level information: COVID-19 samples from acute and convalescent phases originated in the United States, Italy and Spain. PBMCs, B-cell-depleted T cells, or T cells provided the cDNA or gDNA that made up the material.

In the original analysis: Reference gene primer amplification gave estimated nucleated cell counts. Sequencing used immunoSEQ multiplex PCR; TCRdb keeps in-frame clones, though not all of them. For V, J and clone size, that table is used; D and trimming come from the DNA. Among just over 35,000 clones listed, over 75% were seen once. The germline V gene encodes CDR1 ENHRY and CDR2 SYGVKD. V lost 7 bases to trimming and J lost 3 bases; unmatched junction nucleotides: 4. The CDR3 runs 13 residues. Specimen: peripheral blood. This chain links TRBV10-3 with TRBJ2-3; 7 positions agree with TRBD1. The sequence derives from a human donor in a cohort sampled during active or convalescent COVID-19. The donor label of this sample is uncertain. The CDR3 region is CAIKGQSTDTQYF. The CDR3 DNA follows: TGTGCCATCAAGGGACAGTCGACAGATACGCAGTATTTT.